Shown below are 3 T cell receptor beta chains from a single sample sequenced in a study of CD8+CD57+ T cells in acquired aplastic anemia. CD8+CD57+ cell expansion, shown by flow cytometry, had occurred in the patients selected for sequencing. According to the study, genomic DNA was the template for TCR beta VDJ and CDR3 profiling. One entry per CDR3 protein, called by TCRdb with MiXCR from the reads. The table shows under 200,000 distinct CDR3 sequences, with 47% occurring only once. The sample taken for sequencing was sorted CD4+, CD8+, or CD8+CD57+ T cells (not recorded which) from PBMCs. The receptor set was obtained from a human donor with aplastic anemia.

There are many counts of this clonotype. This chain joins TRBV12-3 or TRBV12-4 and TRBJ1-1; 7 bases are shared with TRBD1. Losses at the gene ends were 3 bases for V and 5 bases for J; bases not matched to a gene: 6. The CDR3 has 14 amino acids. The CDR3 DNA is TGTGCCAGCAGTTTTGTTGCAGGGGGGACTGAAGCTTTCTTT. This translates into CASSFVAGGTEAFF.

This clonotype was seen a handful of times. The chain joins TRBV19 to TRBJ2-1, with D perhaps matching TRBD2 (6 bases). Trimming stripped 3 bases from V and 11 bases from J, with 20 bases between. Germline-derived CDR1 and CDR2 are LNHDA and SQIVND (reference sequence). CDR3 length: 15 residues. CDR3 protein: CASSIVWEAPAKQFF. Written as DNA, the CDR3 is TGTGCCAGTAGTATTGTGTGGGAGGCACCTGCGAAGCAGTTCTTC. Supplemented by reference TRBV19 and TRBJ2-1, the full variable domain reads DGGITQSPKYLFRKEGQNVTLSCEQNLNHDAMYWYRQDPGQGLRLIYYSQIVNDFQKGDIAEGYSVSREKKESFPLTVTSAQKNPTAFYLCASSIVWEAPAKQFFGPGTRLTVL.

This clonotype has ten or more counts. This chain uses TRBV7-9 with TRBJ1-1; D is undetermined. From germline, CDR1 is SEHNR and CDR2 FQNEAQ (reference sequence). V was pared by 5 bases and J by 2 bases, with 12 bases between. This CDR3 is 14 amino acids long. CDR3 in DNA: TGTGCCAGCAGCCGAACCTCCGGAAACACTGAAGCTTTCTTT. Encoded protein: CASSRTSGNTEAFF.